Below, 26 T cell receptor beta chains from the same sample are listed, as sequenced in a study of CD8 T cells in ankylosing spondylitis. Study results and limitations: A TCR beta motif made of fewer than 10 highly homologous variants seemed typical of ankylosing spondylitis blood.

These receptors' antigens are unknown. A single record per CDR3 protein comes from TCRdb applying MiXCR to the 5' RACE reads. Of 800,000 to 900,000 distinct CDR3 sequences in the sample, about 11% are singletons; the top ten hold less than 0.65%. The sequenced material came from blood, either unsorted or a sorted T cell fraction (not recorded which). The receptors stem from a male donor with ankylosing spondylitis.

This clonotype was seen repeatedly, ten times or more. The chain carries TRBV20-1 and TRBJ1-6; D uncertain. The CDR3 totals 15 residues. With 6 bases removed from V and 2 bases from J, the gap between germline ends came to 14 bases. Germline V gives CDR1 DFQATT, CDR2 SNEGSKA (reference sequence). CDR3 sequence (DNA): TGCAGTGCCCCGGATTCGGTGGCCTATAATTCACCCCTCCACTTT. This gives the protein CSAPDSVAYNSPLHF.

This rearrangement joins TRBV24-1 to TRBJ1-1, with D perhaps TRBD1 (5 bases). CDR1 is KGHDR, CDR2 SFDVKD, per germline. V lost 6 bases to trimming and J lost 3 bases, with 10 bases between them. This CDR3 spans 13 amino acids. The CDR3 loop reads CATSSGTYTEAFF. CDR3 sequence (DNA): TGTGCCACCAGTTCAGGGACTTACACTGAAGCTTTCTTT.

This clonotype was seen only a few times. The chain is built from TRBV12-3 or TRBV12-4 and TRBJ2-7, with 7 bases lining up with TRBD1. V dropped 3 bases and J dropped 3; count of bases not matched to a gene: 8. The CDR3 is 15 residues long. The chain's CDR3 is CASSFRDSGFYEQYF. CDR3 coding DNA: TGTGCCAGCAGTTTCCGGGACAGTGGATTCTACGAGCAGTACTTC.

This clonotype was observed a few times. V and J are TRBV5-6 and TRBJ2-2; D is possibly TRBD1 or TRBD2 (5 bases each). Trimming took 1 base from V and 5 from J, leaving 12 bases between them. Looked up from germline, CDR1 is SGHDT and CDR2 is YYEEEE. This CDR3 spans 15 amino acids. In nucleotides, the CDR3 is TGTGCCAGCAGCTTGCGGGGCCTGGGGACCGGGGAGCTGTTTTTT. Amino acid sequence: CASSLRGLGTGELFF.

This clonotype has just a few counts. The V call is TRBV2, the J call TRBJ2-7; TRBD1 aligns across 8 bases. This CDR3 comprises 14 residues. Germline V CDR1 and CDR2: SNHLY, FYNNEI. Trimming cost V 7 bases and J 3 bases; bases outside gene matches: 8. The CDR3 reads CASNDRGPNYEQYF. The CDR3 DNA reads as TGTGCCAGCAATGACAGGGGCCCAAACTACGAGCAGTACTTC.

This chain's CDR3 is CASSPIMDSANTGELFF. DNA for the CDR3: TGTGCCAGCTCACCGATAATGGACAGCGCGAACACCGGGGAGCTGTTTTTT. This chain links TRBV18 with TRBJ2-2, with D possibly being TRBD1 (6 bases). Germline V gene sequence: CDR1 KGHSH, CDR2 LQKENI. The CDR3 is 17 residues long. The V and J ends lost 3 bases and 0 bases respectively, with 14 bases between them.

This clonotype has more than one count but fewer than ten. The CDR3 protein is CSVVPTGQRPYNEQFF. The CDR3 nucleotides are TGCAGCGTTGTCCCCACCGGCCAGAGACCCTACAATGAGCAGTTCTTC. The V gene is TRBV29-1, the J gene TRBJ2-1; D not resolved. The germline CDR1 and CDR2 sequences are SQVTM and ANQGSEA. V lost 4 bases and J lost 2, with 18 bases in between. This CDR3 has 16 amino acids.

Only a few counts were recorded for this clonotype. The chain has TRBV6-1 and TRBJ2-7, with a tentative D call TRBD1 (6 bases). The CDR3 totals 13 residues. Trimming shortened V by 6 bases and J by 6 bases, and 15 bases separated the two germline ends. Per germline, CDR1 MNHNS and CDR2 SASEGT. The CDR3 DNA is TGTGCCAGCAGGTTCCACAGGGTTCCCGAGCAGTACTTC. This sequence encodes CASRFHRVPEQYF.

This clonotype has only a few counts. This chain uses TRBV5-1 with TRBJ2-1; 14 nucleotides match TRBD2. CDR3 length equals 16 residues. With V trimmed by 0 bases and J by 10 bases, 6 bases remained unmatched. The germline CDR1 and CDR2 sequences are SGHRS and YFSETQ. The CDR3 spells CASSLETSGRALEQFF. The CDR3 region has the DNA TGCGCCAGCAGCTTGGAGACTAGCGGGAGGGCCCTGGAGCAGTTCTTC. The whole variable domain, remainder taken from reference TRBV5-1 and TRBJ2-1, is KAGVTQTPRYLIKTRGQQVTLSCSPISGHRSVSWYQQTPGQGLQFLFEYFSETQRNKGNFPGRFSGRQFSNSRSEMNVSTLELGDSALYLCASSLETSGRALEQFFGPGTRLTVL.

This clonotype was found many times. V usage is TRBV20-1 and J usage is TRBJ2-1; no definite D call. This CDR3 contains 13 residues. Looked up from germline, CDR1 is DFQATT and CDR2 is SNEGSKA (reference sequence). This chain's CDR3 is CSVSRSSYNEQFF. The DNA of the CDR3 is TGCAGCGTTAGCAGAAGCTCCTACAATGAGCAGTTCTTC.

The CDR3 DNA reads as TGTGCCAGCAGTGTCCCGTCTACAACTAATGAAAAACTGTTTTTT. Its translation is CASSVPSTTNEKLFF. The gene calls are TRBV25-1 and TRBJ1-4; D remains ambiguous. V was pared by 4 bases and J by 0 bases, with 9 bases between. This CDR3 comprises 15 residues. In germline, CDR1 is MGHDK, CDR2 SYGVNS.

In this sample, this clonotype turned up many times. The chain combines TRBV5-4 with TRBJ2-3; TRBD2 agrees at 12 bases. CDR1 is SGHNT, CDR2 YYREEE, per germline (reference sequence). J lost 6 bases, V lost 4 bases, and 9 bases had no gene match. The length of the CDR3 is 16 residues. The CDR3 loop is CASSRRLAGDTDTQYF. The CDR3 nucleotides are TGTGCCAGCAGCAGGCGACTAGCGGGAGATACGGATACGCAGTATTTT.

This clonotype appeared many times. The chain couples TRBV29-1 to TRBJ1-1; D is uncertain. Looked up from germline, CDR1 is SQVTM and CDR2 is ANQGSEA. The CDR3 covers 14 residues. With 1 base removed from V and 0 bases from J, the gap between germline ends came to 9 bases. The chain's CDR3 is CSVEGVLLNTEAFF. In DNA, the CDR3 is TGCAGCGTTGAAGGTGTCCTACTGAACACTGAAGCTTTCTTT.

This clonotype came up a few times. V and J are TRBV20-1 and TRBJ2-3; a possible D gene is TRBD2 (6 bases). Germline V gene lookup returns CDR1 DFQATT and CDR2 SNEGSKA (reference sequence). This CDR3 is 13 amino acids long. The V gene lost 5 bases and the J gene lost 5 bases, with 14 bases spanning the gap. The CDR3 DNA follows: TGCAGTGCTTCGGGACTCCGACAAGATACGCAGTATTTT. It specifies CSASGLRQDTQYF.

This clonotype was counted at least ten times. J is TRBJ1-5 and V is TRBV5-5; no clear D. The CDR3 consists of 15 residues. The germline V gene encodes CDR1 SGHKS and CDR2 YYEKEE (reference sequence). V was trimmed by 1 base and J by 3 bases, leaving 11 bases between them. The CDR3 sequence: CASSLLGGINQPQHF. CDR3 DNA: TGTGCCAGCAGCTTGCTGGGAGGTATCAATCAGCCCCAGCATTTT.

Only a few counts were recorded for this clonotype. The DNA is omitted, as the CDR3 cannot be located on it reliably, and the CDR3 follows TCRdb's listing. The chain uses TRBV7-5 and TRBJ2-7. TRBV7-5 is a documented pseudogene. Counting both end residues, the CDR3 totals 13 amino acids. The chain's CDR3 is CISVPDDKDEQYF.

In the case of this clonotype: This may stem from a read error, because a much larger clone lies one nucleotide away. V usage is TRBV29-1 and J usage is TRBJ2-5; D possibly corresponds to TRBD2 (5 bases). The germline gives CDR1 SQVTM, CDR2 ANQGSEA. Trimming left V 7 bases short and J 5 bases short, with 17 bases between. This CDR3 region has 13 residues. CDR3 nucleotides: TGCAGCGCTCGAGGGTTGATGGGGGAGACCCAGTACTTC. It yields the protein CSARGLMGETQYF.

The chain links TRBV10-3 to TRBJ1-2; TRBD1 matches 8 bases. Trimming cost V 7 bases and J 0 bases; bases outside gene matches: 13. Germline V gene sequence: CDR1 ENHRY, CDR2 SYGVKD. The CDR3 runs 17 residues. The CDR3 loop is CAIKTAGTGEANYGYTF. As DNA, the CDR3 is TGTGCCATCAAGACCGCCGGGACAGGTGAAGCTAACTATGGCTACACCTTC.

This clonotype was observed a few times. The rearrangement uses TRBV6-1 and TRBJ2-1; 8 bases fit TRBD2. The trim removed 6 bases at V and 0 bases at J, leaving 4 bases unmatched. CDR3 length: 15 amino acids. Looked up from germline, CDR1 is MNHNS and CDR2 is SASEGT. The CDR3 DNA sequence: TGTGCCAGCAGCATAGCGGGGAACTCCTACAATGAGCAGTTCTTC. Its translation: CASSIAGNSYNEQFF.

J is TRBJ1-1 and V is TRBV5-1; D gene unclear. This CDR3 has 15 residues. Germline V CDR1 and CDR2: SGHRS, YFSETQ. V lost 5 bases and J lost 4, with 18 bases in between. The CDR3 spells CASSADAREGTEAFF. CDR3 in DNA: TGCGCCAGCAGTGCTGATGCCCGGGAGGGCACTGAAGCTTTCTTT.

This clonotype has a count of ten or more. V is TRBV6-1 and J is TRBJ1-1, with D possibly TRBD1 on 6 matching bases. The CDR3 contains 15 residues. Germline lookup yields CDR1 MNHNS and CDR2 SASEGT. V was cut by 5 bases and J by 5 bases, with 18 bases left in between. CDR3 protein: CASSPPGRTGTEAFF. CDR3 in DNA: TGTGCCAGCAGTCCCCCCGGGCGCACAGGGACTGAAGCTTTCTTT.

The chain joins TRBV2 to TRBJ1-2, with D possibly matching TRBD1 (6 bases). Trimming shortened V by 7 bases and J by 6 bases, and 15 bases separated the two germline ends. CDR3 length: 13 amino acids. The germline CDR1 and CDR2 sequences are SNHLY and FYNNEI. The CDR3 is CASMGTSLHGYTF. For the CDR3, the DNA is TGTGCCAGCATGGGGACATCCTTACATGGCTACACCTTC.

This chain links TRBV6-5 with TRBJ2-5; the D gene could be TRBD1 or TRBD2 (5 bases each). This CDR3 is 16 amino acids long. Trimming stripped 2 bases from V and 3 bases from J, with 16 bases between. Germline lookup yields CDR1 MNHEY and CDR2 SVGAGI. The CDR3: CASSYRDTGRKETQYF. Written as DNA, the CDR3 is TGTGCCAGCAGTTACCGAGACACGGGACGCAAAGAGACCCAGTACTTC.

This chain links TRBV12-3 or TRBV12-4 with TRBJ2-3; 7 bases match TRBD2. The V segment lost 3 bases and the J segment 3 bases; nucleotides outside the gene matches: 6. The CDR3 contains 15 residues. CDR3 loop: CASSFPGGRTDTQYF. CDR3 sequence (DNA): TGTGCCAGCAGTTTCCCTGGCGGGAGAACAGATACGCAGTATTTT.

This clonotype has just a few counts. The chain couples TRBV20-1 to TRBJ2-5, with 7 bases fitting TRBD1. J was trimmed by 5 bases and V by 5 bases; bases with no gene match: 5. The CDR3 extends over 12 amino acids. The germline V gene has CDR1 DFQATT and CDR2 SNEGSKA (reference sequence). The CDR3 loop is CSAEDRMETQYF. CDR3 in DNA: TGCAGTGCTGAGGACAGGATGGAGACCCAGTACTTC.

The CDR3 DNA reads as TGTGCCAGCAGTTCACCCCTAAACACAGGGGGGGTGATGGATTCACCCCTCCACTTT. Translating it yields CASSSPLNTGGVMDSPLHF. The V call is TRBV11-1, the J call TRBJ1-6, with 8 bases lining up with TRBD1. The germline V gene encodes CDR1 SGHAT and CDR2 FQDESV (reference sequence). Losses at the gene ends were 6 bases for V and 8 bases for J; bases not matched to a gene: 21. The CDR3 sequence is 19 residues long.